This T cell receptor (gamma chain) is from a study of gamma-delta chains in newborns, infants, children. As for the study in general: Innate gammadelta T cells reportedly expand polyclonally right after birth, driven by microbial exposure, per the title.

This clone was picked up a small number of times. TCRdb fed the reads to CATT. The data show under 3,000 gamma-chain clones, around 40% seen once. The origin of this receptor is a child who was a newborn, infant or young child, either healthy, febrile or measles-vaccinated (not recorded which). Sequenced material: blood.

In DNA form, the CDR3 reads TGTGCCACCTGGGTCGGTTTCCAGAAACTCTTT. Its protein product is CATWVGFQKLF. This chain uses TRGV3 with TRGJ1 or TRGJ2. The V gene's germline CDR1 is VTNTFY and CDR2 YDVSTARD (reference sequence). There are 11 residues in the CDR3. The V segment lost 5 bases and the J segment 11 bases; nucleotides outside the gene matches: 9.